This T cell receptor (beta chain) emerged from a study of neurological immune-mediated disorders. TCRdb re-called the 5' RACE reads with MiXCR, one entry per CDR3 protein. The data show about 57,000 distinct CDR3 sequences, over 9.5% seen once. Trimming pared 5 bases from V and 4 bases from J, leaving 11 bases between. This CDR3 is built from 13 residues. Germline V CDR1 and CDR2: SGHTA, FQGTGA. This chain uses TRBV7-3 with TRBJ1-1; D ambiguous. This sequence originates from a woman aged 60-75 years with HTLV-1-associated myelopathy (HAM/TSP). The sequencing sample was made of PBMCs. The CDR3 coding sequence is TGTGCCAGCAGCCGCTCGGTGCGCACTGAAGCTTTCTTT. Translated, it gives CASSRSVRTEAFF.